Listed here is a single T cell receptor beta chain. In the authors' methods: The authors estimated nucleated cell counts from reference gene primer amplification. Sequencing used immunoSEQ multiplex PCR; TCRdb keeps in-frame clones, though not all of them. V and J calls and clone size are as listed in that table; D and trimming were resolved from the DNA. The sample carries 45,000 to 70,000 clones, around 76% recorded once. Trimming removed 3 bases at V and 7 bases at J, with 16 bases between. The length of the CDR3 is 15 residues. Germline CDR1 and CDR2: LNHDA and SQIVND (reference sequence). These data originate in a study of blood T cell repertoires in COVID-19. Study as a whole: The analysed material was cDNA or gDNA that came from T cells, B-cell-depleted T cells, or PBMCs.

This sequence joins TRBV19 and TRBJ1-5, with D possibly TRBD1 on 6 matching bases. The source of this sequence is a woman aged 55-70 years with acute or convalescent COVID-19. The source material was peripheral blood. CDR3 in DNA: TGTGCCAGTAGTATTTTGCCAGGGGACGGACAGCCCCAGCATTTT. Encoded protein: CASSILPGDGQPQHF.